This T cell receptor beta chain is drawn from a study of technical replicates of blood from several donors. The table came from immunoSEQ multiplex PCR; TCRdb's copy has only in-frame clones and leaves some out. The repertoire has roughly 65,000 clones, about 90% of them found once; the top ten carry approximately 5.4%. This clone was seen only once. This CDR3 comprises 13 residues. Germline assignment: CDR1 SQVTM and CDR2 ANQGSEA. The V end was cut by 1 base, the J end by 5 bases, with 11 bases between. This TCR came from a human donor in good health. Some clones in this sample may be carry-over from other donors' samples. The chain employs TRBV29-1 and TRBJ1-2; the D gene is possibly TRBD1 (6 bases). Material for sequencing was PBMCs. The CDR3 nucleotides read TGCAGCGTTGAAGGAACAGGGTTTTATGGCTACACCTTC. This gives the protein CSVEGTGFYGYTF.